This T cell receptor beta chain originates from a study of blood T cell repertoires in COVID-19. Study-wide background: Italy, Spain and the United States were the sources of the convalescent and acute COVID-19 samples.

In the original workflow: Reference gene primer amplification in the assay estimated nucleated cell counts. Clones were read by immunoSEQ multiplex PCR, and TCRdb kept only the in-frame ones, dropping some. The DNA gave D and trimming, while V, J and clone size come from that table. This table has 250,000 to 350,000 clones, approximately 90% appearing once. This clonotype was sampled from a woman aged 60-75 years with acute or convalescent COVID-19. The sequenced sample was peripheral blood.

As DNA, the CDR3 is TGTGCCAGCAGTCGAGGACAGGCGGGTGGCTACACCTTC. The encoded protein is CASSRGQAGGYTF. The chain uses TRBV6-5 and TRBJ1-2, with 7 bases lining up with TRBD1. There are 13 residues in the CDR3. Trimming took 5 bases from V and 7 from J; bases not matched to a gene: 7. The germline V gene encodes CDR1 MNHEY and CDR2 SVGAGI.